This passage covers 9 T cell receptor beta chains from one sample sequenced in a study of tumor-infiltrating lymphocytes in localized non-small cell lung cancer. Only in-frame clones appear in the TCRdb table, and some are missing; sequencing was by immunoSEQ multiplex PCR. The data show 23,000 or so clones, roughly two thirds seen once. The sequenced sample consisted of lung tumor tissue. The origin of the receptors is a human donor with non-small cell lung cancer.

This sequence joins TRBV18 and TRBJ2-1; D gene unclear. The V end was cut by 4 bases, the J end by 2 bases, with 6 bases between. Germline loops: CDR1 KGHSH, CDR2 LQKENI. The CDR3 has 13 residues. The CDR3 spells CASSLGPYNEQFF. In DNA, the CDR3 is TGTGCCAGCTCACTAGGACCCTACAATGAGCAGTTCTTC.

The genes are TRBV2 and TRBJ2-5; 12 bases fit TRBD2. J gave up 3 bases and V 7 bases, and 3 bases lay outside the gene matches. The CDR3 is 14 amino acids. In germline, CDR1 is SNHLY, CDR2 FYNNEI. The DNA for the CDR3 is TGTGCCAGCACTTGGACTAGCGGGGAAGAGACCCAGTACTTC. It yields the protein CASTWTSGEETQYF.

A few counts support this clone. The chain combines TRBV4-1 with TRBJ1-1; 8 positions match TRBD1. From germline, CDR1 is MGHRA and CDR2 YSYEKL. V lost 4 bases and J lost 3; bases outside the gene matches: 4. This CDR3 contains 14 residues. In DNA form, the CDR3 reads TGCGCCAGCAGCCCCGAGGACAGGGACACTGAAGCTTTCTTT. As protein: CASSPEDRDTEAFF.

Sample share makes this clone medium-sized. The chain joins TRBV15 to TRBJ2-3; D is possibly TRBD2 (5 bases). The CDR3 covers 14 residues. In germline, CDR1 is LNHNV, CDR2 YYDKDF (reference sequence). V shed 9 bases and J shed 0 bases, with 13 bases lying between them. The CDR3 DNA sequence: TGTGCCACTACCCGAGGGAGTAGCACAGATACGCAGTATTTT. Its protein is CATTRGSSTDTQYF.

The genes are TRBV28 and TRBJ1-1; D is unresolved. Germline values: CDR1 MDHEN, CDR2 SYDVKM. With 5 bases removed from V and 0 bases from J, the gap between germline ends came to 13 bases. CDR3 size: 15 residues. CDR3 coding DNA: TGTGCCAGCAGTCGACCGATAACTATGAACACTGAAGCTTTCTTT. It codes for CASSRPITMNTEAFF.

V usage is TRBV14 and J usage is TRBJ2-7; D could derive from TRBD1 or TRBD2 (5 bases each). The CDR3 extends over 17 amino acids. Per the germline V gene, CDR1 is SGHDN and CDR2 is FVKESK. With 4 bases removed from V and 6 bases from J, the gap between germline ends came to 25 bases. CDR3 in amino acids: CASSPGQILGTPSEQYF. The DNA of the CDR3 is TGTGCCAGCAGCCCAGGTCAGATCCTGGGGACGCCCTCCGAGCAGTACTTC.

This clone was detected once. The chain recombines TRBV9 with TRBJ2-3; TRBD2 is a possible D gene (6 bases). Trimming cost V 4 bases and J 0 bases, with 18 bases left between them. The germline V gene encodes CDR1 SGDLS and CDR2 YYNGEE. This CDR3 comprises 17 residues. The CDR3 spells CASSPRLVVSSTDTQYF. For the CDR3, the DNA is TGTGCCAGCAGCCCTCGACTAGTCGTCTCTAGCACAGATACGCAGTATTTT.

The chain joins TRBV7-2 to TRBJ2-3; D may be TRBD2 (6 bases). Germline V CDR1 and CDR2: SGHTA, FQGNSA. The CDR3 is 13 residues long. With 11 bases removed from V and 0 bases from J, the gap between germline ends came to 12 bases. The CDR3 DNA reads TGTGCCCACGGGGGTACTAGCACAGATACGCAGTATTTT. Amino acids: CAHGGTSTDTQYF.

V and J are TRBV4-1 and TRBJ2-1; TRBD2 aligns across 7 bases. The CDR3 has 17 residues. V dropped 0 bases and J dropped 5; count of bases not matched to a gene: 10. CDR1 is MGHRA and CDR2 is YSYEKL in the germline V gene. The CDR3 DNA follows: TGCGCCAGCAGCCAAGATTACGGCGGGAGTGGCAACAATGAGCAGTTCTTC. Translating it yields CASSQDYGGSGNNEQFF.